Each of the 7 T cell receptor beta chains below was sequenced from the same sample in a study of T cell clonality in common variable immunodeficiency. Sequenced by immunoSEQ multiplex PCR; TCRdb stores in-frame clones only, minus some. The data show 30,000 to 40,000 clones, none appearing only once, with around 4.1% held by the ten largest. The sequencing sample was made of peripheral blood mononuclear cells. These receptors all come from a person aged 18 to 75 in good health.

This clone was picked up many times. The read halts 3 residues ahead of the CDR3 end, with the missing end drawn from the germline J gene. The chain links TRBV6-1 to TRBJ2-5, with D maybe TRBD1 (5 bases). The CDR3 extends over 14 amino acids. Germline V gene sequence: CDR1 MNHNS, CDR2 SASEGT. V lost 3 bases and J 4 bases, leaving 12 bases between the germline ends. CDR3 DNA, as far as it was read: TGTGCCAGCAGTGAGTGGGGCAGTCCAGAGACC. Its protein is CASSEWGSPET. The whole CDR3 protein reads CASSEWGSPETQYF.

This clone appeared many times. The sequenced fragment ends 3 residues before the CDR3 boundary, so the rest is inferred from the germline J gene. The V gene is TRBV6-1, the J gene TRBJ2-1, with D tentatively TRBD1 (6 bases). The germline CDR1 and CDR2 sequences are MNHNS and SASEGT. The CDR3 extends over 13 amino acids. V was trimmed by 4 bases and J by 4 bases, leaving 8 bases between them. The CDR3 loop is CASSVDRYNEQFF. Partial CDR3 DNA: TGTGCCAGCAGTGTGGACAGATACAATGAG.

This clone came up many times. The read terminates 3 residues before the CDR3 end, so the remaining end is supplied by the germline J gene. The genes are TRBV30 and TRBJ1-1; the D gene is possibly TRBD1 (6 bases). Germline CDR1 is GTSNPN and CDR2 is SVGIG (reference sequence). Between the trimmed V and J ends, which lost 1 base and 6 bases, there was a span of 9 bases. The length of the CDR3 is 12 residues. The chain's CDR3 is CAWSAGQPEAFF. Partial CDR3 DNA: TGTGCCTGGAGTGCCGGACAGCCTGAA. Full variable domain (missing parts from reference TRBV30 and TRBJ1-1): SQTIHQWPATLVQPVGSPLSLECTVEGTSNPNLYWYRQAAGRGLQLLFYSVGIGQISSEVPQNLSASRPQDRQFILSSKKLLLSDSGFYLCAWSAGQPEAFFGQGTRLTVV.

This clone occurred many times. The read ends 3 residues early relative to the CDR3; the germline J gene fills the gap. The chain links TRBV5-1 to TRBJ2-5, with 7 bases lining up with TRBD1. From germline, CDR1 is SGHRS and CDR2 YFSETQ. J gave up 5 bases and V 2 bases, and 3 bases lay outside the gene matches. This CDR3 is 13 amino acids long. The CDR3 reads CASSFRDSETQYF. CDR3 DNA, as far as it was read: TGCGCCAGCAGCTTCCGGGACAGTGAGACC. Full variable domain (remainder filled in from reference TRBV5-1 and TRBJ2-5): KAGVTQTPRYLIKTRGQQVTLSCSPISGHRSVSWYQQTPGQGLQFLFEYFSETQRNKGNFPGRFSGRQFSNSRSEMNVSTLELGDSALYLCASSFRDSETQYFGPGTRLLVL.

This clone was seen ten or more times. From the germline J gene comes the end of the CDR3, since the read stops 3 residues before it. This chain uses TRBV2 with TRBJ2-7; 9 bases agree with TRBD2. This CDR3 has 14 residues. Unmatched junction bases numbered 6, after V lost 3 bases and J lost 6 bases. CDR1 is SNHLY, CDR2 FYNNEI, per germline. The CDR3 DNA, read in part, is TGTGCCAGCAGTGATTTGGCGGGGGGGCGCGAG. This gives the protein CASSDLAGGRE. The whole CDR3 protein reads CASSDLAGGREQYF.

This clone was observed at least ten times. CDR3 residues: CASSSTGADEKLFF. Partial CDR3 DNA: TGTGCCAGCAGTTCTACAGGGGCGGATGAAAAA. The J gene is TRBJ1-4, the V gene TRBV7-2, with TRBD1 matching 7 bases. Read coverage stops 3 residues before the CDR3 terminus; the germline J gene supplies the remainder. This CDR3 is 14 amino acids long. CDR1 is SGHTA, CDR2 FQGNSA, per germline. With V trimmed by 6 bases and J by 6 bases, 7 bases remained unmatched.

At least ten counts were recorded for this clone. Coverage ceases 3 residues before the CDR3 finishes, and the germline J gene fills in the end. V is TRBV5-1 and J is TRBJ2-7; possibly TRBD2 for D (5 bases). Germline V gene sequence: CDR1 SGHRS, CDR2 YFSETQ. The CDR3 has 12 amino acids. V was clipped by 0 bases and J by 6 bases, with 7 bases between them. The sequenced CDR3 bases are TGCGCCAGCAGCTTGGGAGGGCTCGAG. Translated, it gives CASSLGGLE. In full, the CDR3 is CASSLGGLEQYF.